This is a list of T cell receptor beta chains from one sample in a study of blood T cell repertoires in COVID-19. Clones were read by immunoSEQ multiplex PCR, and TCRdb kept only the in-frame ones, dropping some. The table records approximately 200,000 clones, 79% of them present only once. What was sequenced was peripheral blood. Receptor source: a man between 60 and 75 years old with active or convalescent COVID-19. CDR3s include the opening cysteine and the closing phenylalanine or tryptophan. A D gene is named only where the DNA matches it firmly. Size is stated for part of the rows, as once, few or many counts, or as a class when the clone is expanded.

NA	TRBV7-3	TRBD2	TRBJ2-3	TGTGCCAGCAGCCCCCGGCGGGTCAAGGCGGGAGGCACAGATACGCAGTATTTT	CASSPRRVKAGGTDTQYF
NA	TRBV30	NA	TRBJ1-6	TGTGCCTGGAACACTGGGGGGGGTGGTAATTCACCCCTCCACTTT	CAWNTGGGGNSPLHF
once	TRBV7-9	TRBD1	TRBJ1-2	TGTGCCAGCAGTCTCCCCCTGACAGGGGGCTTGGTTGGCTACACCTTC	CASSLPLTGGLVGYTF
NA	TRBV7-9	NA	TRBJ1-1	TGTGCCAGCAGCTTAATAGGGGTTCGGTACACTGAAGCTTTCTTT	CASSLIGVRYTEAFF
NA	TRBV9	TRBD2	TRBJ2-7	TGTGCCAGCAGCGTAGAACTAGCGGCCCCCTACGAGCAGTACTTC	CASSVELAAPYEQYF
few	TRBV27	TRBD2	TRBJ2-2	TGTGCCAGCAGTTTTCGTGCTAGCGGAGCGAACACCGGGGAGCTGTTTTTT	CASSFRASGANTGELFF
NA	TRBV5-1	TRBD1	TRBJ1-1	TGCGCCAGCAGCCTCCTGACAGGGACGAACACTGAAGCTTTCTTT	CASSLLTGTNTEAFF
NA	TRBV29-1	NA	TRBJ1-2	TGCAGCGTTGAAGAGGGGCGAGGCTACACCTTC	CSVEEGRGYTF
NA	TRBV13	NA	TRBJ2-1	TGTGCCAGCAGCTTAGCGGATGAGCAGTTCTTC	CASSLADEQFF
NA	TRBV12-2	NA	TRBJ2-7	TGTGCAAGTCGCTTAAAGCGGGAGGTATCCTACGAGCAGTACTTC	CASRLKREVSYEQYF
NA	TRBV7-2	NA	TRBJ1-4	TGTGCCAGCAGCGTAGATTCCCGGGGAGGCACTAATGAAAAACTGTTTTTT	CASSVDSRGGTNEKLFF
NA	TRBV14	NA	TRBJ1-2	TGTGCCAGCAGCCAAGCAGGTTTCTATGGCTACACCTTC	CASSQAGFYGYTF
NA	TRBV18	NA	TRBJ1-1	TGTGCCAGCTCACCGCAGGGAGGAGGCACTGAAGCTTTCTTT	CASSPQGGGTEAFF
NA	TRBV5-1	TRBD2	TRBJ2-7	TGCGCCAGCAGACAGGTCCTAGCGGATTACGAGCAGTACTTC	CASRQVLADYEQYF
NA	TRBV18	TRBD2	TRBJ2-7	TGTGCCAGCTCCTCCGCTCAGGGTCCATCCTTTCCTAGCGGGGTTCGAGGCGACGAGCAGTACTTC	CASSSAQGPSFPSGVRGDEQYF
NA	TRBV7-8	TRBD1	TRBJ1-6	TGTGCCAGCAGCTTAGAGACAGGGGGTTCACCCCTCCACTTT	CASSLETGGSPLHF
NA	TRBV2	NA	TRBJ1-6	TGTGCCAGCAGGGGGGCACTTGCTACTTCACCCCTCCACTTT	CASRGALATSPLHF
NA	TRBV7-9	TRBD2	TRBJ2-1	TGTGCCAGCAGCTTAGCCGGGACTAGCGGTGGAGATGAGCAGTTCTTC	CASSLAGTSGGDEQFF
few	TRBV4-3	TRBD2	TRBJ2-2	TGCGCCAGCAGCCAGCGGGAGTCCACCGGGGAGCTGTTTTTT	CASSQRESTGELFF
NA	TRBV5-1	TRBD1	TRBJ1-1	TGCGCCAGCGACTCCGGCACAGGGGTGAACACTGAAGCTTTCTTT	CASDSGTGVNTEAFF
NA	TRBV19	NA	TRBJ2-5	TGTGCCAGTAGTATGGAGGGGTTACTCGAAGAGACCCAGTACTTC	CASSMEGLLEETQYF
many	TRBV18	NA	TRBJ2-2	TGTGCCAGCTCGCCAGGACAGATGAAAACCGGGGAGCTGTTTTTT	CASSPGQMKTGELFF
NA	TRBV19	NA	TRBJ2-5	TGTGCCAGTAGTACGGGGGTTCCACTGCGAGAGACCCAGTACTTC	CASSTGVPLRETQYF
NA	TRBV19	TRBD1	TRBJ1-1	TGTGCCAGTTCTATCGGGGACAGTCTTACTGAAGCTTTCTTT	CASSIGDSLTEAFF
NA	TRBV5-4	TRBD2	TRBJ2-5	TGTGCCAGCAGCCCCGGGACTAGCGGAACCAAAGAGACCCAGTACTTC	CASSPGTSGTKETQYF
NA	TRBV7-9	TRBD1	TRBJ2-2	TGTGCCAGCAGCTCCAGGGGGAGAGGCGCCGGGGAGCTGTTTTTT	CASSSRGRGAGELFF
NA	TRBV10-3	NA	TRBJ2-7	TGTGCCATGAGGCGTGGAGAATCCTACGAGCAGTACTTC	CAMRRGESYEQYF
NA	TRBV28	NA	TRBJ1-2	TGTGCCAGCAGTCCTCTCCAGTCTGGCTACACCTTC	CASSPLQSGYTF
NA	TRBV19	TRBD2	TRBJ2-1	TGTGCCAGTAGTAGCGGGAGATTCAATGAGCAGTTCTTC	CASSSGRFNEQFF
NA	TRBV5-4	TRBD1	TRBJ2-7	TGTGCCAGCAGCACCGGGACAGGGCTTCTCTCCTACGAGCAGTACTTC	CASSTGTGLLSYEQYF
once	TRBV28	NA	TRBJ1-4	TGTGCCAGCGGCGGTCGGGGGGGCTCTAATGAAAAACTGTTTTTT	CASGGRGGSNEKLFF
NA	TRBV7-9	NA	TRBJ1-1	TGTGCCAGCAGCTTAGTTAAAGGGGCCTACACTGAAGCTTTCTTT	CASSLVKGAYTEAFF
NA	TRBV7-3	TRBD1	TRBJ1-2	TGTGCCAGCAGCCCGTATACAGGGGGCGGAGGCTACACCTTC	CASSPYTGGGGYTF
NA	TRBV19	NA	TRBJ1-1	TGTGCCAGTACCAATGTAGGACAGAACACTGAAGCTTTCTTT	CASTNVGQNTEAFF
NA	TRBV7-9	NA	TRBJ1-4	TGTGCCAGCAGCTCGAGGGAGGGGGGTGAAAAACTGTTTTTT	CASSSREGGEKLFF
NA	TRBV7-9	TRBD2	TRBJ2-3	TGTGCCAGCAGCCCAGGCGTGCGGGAGTACACAGATACGCAGTATTTT	CASSPGVREYTDTQYF
NA	TRBV2	TRBD2	TRBJ2-3	TGTGCCAGCAGTCCGGGGACTAGTGCAGATACGCAGTATTTT	CASSPGTSADTQYF
NA	TRBV7-3	TRBD2	TRBJ2-1	TGTGCCAGCAGCTTAGGTAGCGGGAGGGCCATTGAGCAGTTCTTC	CASSLGSGRAIEQFF
NA	TRBV7-9	TRBD1	TRBJ1-2	TGTGCCAGCAGCTTAGAGCCCACCAGGGGGGATGGCTACACCTTC	CASSLEPTRGDGYTF
NA	TRBV6-2/TRBV6-3	NA	TRBJ2-5	TGTGCCAGCAGCCGGAACGGGGAGACCCAGTACTTC	CASSRNGETQYF
NA	TRBV6-2/TRBV6-3	TRBD2	TRBJ2-1	TGTGCCAGCAGTTACCGGACTAGCGGATCTGACAATGAGCAGTTCTTC	CASSYRTSGSDNEQFF
NA	TRBV3-1/TRBV3-2	TRBD1	TRBJ1-1	TGTGCCAGCAGCCTCGGAGGACAGGGGCTTGGAGCTTTCTTT	CASSLGGQGLGAFF
NA	TRBV12-3/TRBV12-4	NA	TRBJ2-7	TGTGCCAGTACTCGGGGGTACGAGCAGTACTTC	CASTRGYEQYF
NA	TRBV10-3	NA	TRBJ2-3	TGTGCCATCAAGAGCCGGGACACTAGCACAGATACGCAGTATTTT	CAIKSRDTSTDTQYF
NA	TRBV18	NA	TRBJ1-2	TGTGCCAGCTCACAATCCGGGAGGCAGGGGCAAGGCTACACCTTC	CASSQSGRQGQGYTF
NA	TRBV9	NA	TRBJ2-7	TGTGCCAGCAGCCTTGATTGGGGAAGGGGCTACGAGCAGTACTTC	CASSLDWGRGYEQYF
NA	TRBV3-1/TRBV3-2	NA	TRBJ2-3	TGTGCCAGCAGCCAGGTGATATCACTGCAACCGCAGTATTTT	CASSQVISLQPQYF